This TCR beta chain comes out of a study of T cells in Graves' hyperthyroidism and ophthalmopathy. Germline loops: CDR1 SGHTA, CDR2 FQGTGA. V dropped 5 bases and J dropped 2 bases, with 8 bases sitting between them. The CDR3 totals 13 residues. TCR beta CDR3 sequences were amplified from RNA transcripts. The HTBI primer set served for first-round RT-PCR of the TCR CDR3. TCRdb redid the calling of the multiplex PCR reads with MiXCR, one entry per CDR3 protein. The sample lists about 350,000 distinct CDR3 sequences, roughly 15% occurring once. As regards this clonotype: Its specificity is not known.

A patient was excluded if there was uncontrolled infection, other autoimmune disease, pregnancy or lactation. Fresh peripheral blood, approximately 9.7 ml, was the source of the PBMCs. Study results and limitations: Model output signaled ophthalmopathy a median around 6.9 months ahead of onset. Ophthalmopathy was distinguished from stable hyperthyroidism by 13 V-J signatures.

The sample consisted of blood. This receptor was obtained from a woman aged 60 to 75 with Graves' ophthalmopathy. This chain links TRBV7-3 with TRBJ2-3; D not resolved. CDR3 nucleotide sequence: TGTGCCAGCAGCCTAAACCCCACAGATACGCAGTATTTT. This translates into CASSLNPTDTQYF. Based on the CDR3 plus reference TRBV7-3 and TRBJ2-3, the full variable domain is GAGVSQTPSNKVTEKGKYVELRCDPISGHTALYWYRQSLGQGPEFLIYFQGTGAADDSGLPNDRFFAVRPEGSVSTLKIQRTERGDSAVYLCASSLNPTDTQYFGPGTRLTVL.